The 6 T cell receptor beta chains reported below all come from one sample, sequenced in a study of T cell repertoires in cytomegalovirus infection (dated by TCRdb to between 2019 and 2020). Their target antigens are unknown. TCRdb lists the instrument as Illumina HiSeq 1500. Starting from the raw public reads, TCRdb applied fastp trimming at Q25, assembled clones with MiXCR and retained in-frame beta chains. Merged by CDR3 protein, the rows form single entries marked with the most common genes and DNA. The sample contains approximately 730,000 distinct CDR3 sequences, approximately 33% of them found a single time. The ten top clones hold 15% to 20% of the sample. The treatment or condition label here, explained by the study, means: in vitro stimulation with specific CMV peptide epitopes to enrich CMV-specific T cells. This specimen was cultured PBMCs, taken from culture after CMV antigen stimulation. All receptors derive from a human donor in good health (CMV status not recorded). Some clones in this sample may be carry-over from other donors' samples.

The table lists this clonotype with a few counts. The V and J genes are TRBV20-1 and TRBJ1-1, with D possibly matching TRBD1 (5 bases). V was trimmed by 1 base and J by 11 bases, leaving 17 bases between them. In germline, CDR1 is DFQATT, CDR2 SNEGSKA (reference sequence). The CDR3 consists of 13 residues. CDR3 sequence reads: CSARGAGTLGAFF. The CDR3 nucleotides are TGCAGTGCTAGAGGAGCTGGGACCCTTGGGGCTTTCTTT.

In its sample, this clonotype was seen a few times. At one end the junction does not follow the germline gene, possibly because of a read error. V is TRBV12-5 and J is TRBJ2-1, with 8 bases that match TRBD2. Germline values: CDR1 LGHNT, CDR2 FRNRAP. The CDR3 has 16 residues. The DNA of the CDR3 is TGTGCTAGTGGTTCAATAGCGGGACCCAACTACAATGAGCAGTTCTTT. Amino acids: CASGSIAGPNYNEQFF.

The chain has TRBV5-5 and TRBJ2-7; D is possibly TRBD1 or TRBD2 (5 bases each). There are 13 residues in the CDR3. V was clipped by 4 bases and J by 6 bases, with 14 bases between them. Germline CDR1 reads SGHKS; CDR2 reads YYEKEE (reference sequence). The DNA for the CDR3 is TGTGCCAGCAGCCCCCCGGTGGGGACCGAGCAGTACTTC. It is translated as CASSPPVGTEQYF.

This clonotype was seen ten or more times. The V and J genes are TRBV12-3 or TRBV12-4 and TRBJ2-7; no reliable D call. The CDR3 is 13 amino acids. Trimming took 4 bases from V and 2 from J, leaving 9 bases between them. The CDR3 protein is CASSWAGTYEQYF. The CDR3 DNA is TGTGCCAGCAGTTGGGCCGGTACCTACGAGCAGTACTTC.

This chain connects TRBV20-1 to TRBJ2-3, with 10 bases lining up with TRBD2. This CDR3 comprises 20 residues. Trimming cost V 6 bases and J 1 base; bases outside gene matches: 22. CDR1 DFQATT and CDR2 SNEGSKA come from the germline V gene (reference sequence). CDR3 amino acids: CSATDSAGGPSSRGTDTQYF. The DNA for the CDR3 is TGCAGTGCCACGGACTCAGCGGGAGGGCCATCGTCTAGGGGCACAGATACGCAGTATTTT.

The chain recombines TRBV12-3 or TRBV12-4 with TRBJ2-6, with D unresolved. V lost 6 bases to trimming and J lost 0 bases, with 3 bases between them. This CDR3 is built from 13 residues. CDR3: CASRNSGANVLTF. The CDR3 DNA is TGTGCCAGCAGGAACTCTGGGGCCAACGTCCTGACTTTC.